This T cell receptor (beta chain) was sequenced during a study of metastatic and nonmetastatic thyroid tumors. Study-level background: Thyroid patients, malignant and benign, had repertoires compared across blood and tumor or nodule tissue. Points from the study as a whole: It was reported that TCR beta diversity was significantly higher in malignant thyroid tumors than benign nodules, in blood and tumor.

Points on this clone: The antigen remains unidentified.

How the authors handled the data: It was from CDR3 differences across clinicopathological groups that a distant-metastasis classifier for papillary thyroid cancer was built. Via MiXCR, TCRdb re-called the PCR reads. TCRdb assigned the V and J calls; the authors' analysis was not used. The table records 15,000 to 20,000 clones, approximately 32% of them present only once. Every patient underwent thyroid surgery untreated. This clonotype was sampled from a female donor with papillary thyroid cancer or a benign thyroid nodule (not recorded which). Some clones in this sample may be carry-over from other donors' samples. Sequenced sample: adjacent normal tissue.

CDR3: CASSLALRGQIITDTQYF. CDR3 nucleotides: TGTGCCAGCAGTTTAGCGCTTAGGGGACAGATAATCACAGATACGCAGTATTTT. The chain uses TRBV12-3 or TRBV12-4 and TRBJ2-3; the match to TRBD1 covers 7 bases. V trimming: 0 bases; J trimming: 2 bases; junction bases outside the gene matches: 11. The CDR3 length is 18 residues.